This entry concerns a single T cell receptor (beta chain). Profiled with immunoSEQ multiplex PCR; TCRdb holds only in-frame clones, not every one. The data contain millions of clones, about 95% of them singletons. The entry originates in a study of shared clonotypes between healthy human individuals. Study details: Each donor's CD8 memory used one plate, CD8 naive two, each CD4 subset three.

The naive CD8 population came from CD45RO-negative cells selected for CCR7, without terminally differentiated effector memory CD45RA+ cells. The TCR sequence derives from a man aged 18 to 29 in good health. The specimen was naive CD8+ T cells sorted from blood.

CDR3: CASSSGLAASPGETQYF. Here the CDR3 DNA reads TGTGCCAGCAGCTCGGGACTAGCTGCTTCTCCCGGGGAGACCCAGTACTTC. The rearrangement links TRBV7-8 to TRBJ2-5; TRBD2 aligns across 9 bases. CDR1 is SGHVS, CDR2 FQNEAQ, per germline. This CDR3 has 17 residues. The J segment lost 5 bases and the V segment lost 4 bases, leaving 14 bases of the junction unmatched.